Following are 3 T cell receptor beta chains from one sample sequenced in a study of T cells in Graves' hyperthyroidism and ophthalmopathy. Authors of the study amplified TCR beta CDR3 regions from RNA transcripts. Primed by the HTBI set, a first-round RT-PCR was run on the TCR CDR3. TCRdb re-derived calls from the multiplex PCR reads in MiXCR, one entry per CDR3 protein. Among around 450,000 distinct CDR3 sequences listed, around 13% were seen once. The sample was blood. These receptors were collected from a woman aged 18-35 years with Graves' hyperthyroidism.

This clonotype was detected only a few times. V and J are TRBV7-6 and TRBJ2-3; 9 nucleotides line up with TRBD2. Germline V gives CDR1 SGHVS, CDR2 FNYEAQ. The CDR3 is made up of 16 amino acids. V shed 1 base and J 0 bases; nucleotides not matched to a gene: 2. The CDR3 DNA reads TGTGCCAGCAGCTTAGGTAGCGGGGGAAGCACAGATACGCAGTATTTT. This codes for CASSLGSGGSTDTQYF.

This clonotype has more than one count but fewer than ten. The chain has TRBV12-3 or TRBV12-4 and TRBJ2-2, with D maybe TRBD2 (7 bases). The CDR3 runs to 15 residues. Trimming took off 3 bases at V and 6 bases at J, with 14 bases between the two ends. The CDR3 protein is CASSLGGGPAGELFF. CDR3 nucleotides: TGTGCCAGCAGTTTGGGAGGGGGTCCCGCCGGGGAGCTGTTTTTT.

This clonotype was counted at least ten times. The chain employs TRBV15 and TRBJ2-7; 7 positions match TRBD1. The V and J ends lost 3 bases and 2 bases, in that order; junction bases with no gene match: 7. This CDR3 spans 15 amino acids. Germline V CDR1 and CDR2: LNHNV, YYDKDF (reference sequence). This CDR3 reads CATSRARQGPYEQYF. The CDR3 coding sequence is TGTGCCACCAGCAGGGCTCGACAGGGCCCCTACGAGCAGTACTTC.